A selection of T cell receptor beta chains follows, all from one sample in a study of T cell responses to AZD1222 COVID-19 vaccine. Sequencing was performed with immunoSEQ multiplex PCR; in TCRdb, only in-frame clones are kept and a portion is missing. Counted here are about 180,000 clones, around nine tenths occurring once; the ten biggest clones make up about 0.53%. The sample here was peripheral blood, taken on day 0 of AZD1222 vaccination. The receptors originated from an adult in good health. Both conserved end residues are part of each CDR3. D genes are given only for firm matches. Expanded clones get a size class; other rows say once, few or many, or leave the size out.

j_call: TRBJ2-2; d_call: -; v_call: TRBV11-3; clone_size: -; cdr3_nt: TGTGCCAGCAGCTTGGGACAGAACACCGGGGAGCTGTTTTTT; cdr3_aa: CASSLGQNTGELFF
j_call: TRBJ1-1; d_call: -; v_call: TRBV11-2; clone_size: -; cdr3_nt: TGTGCCAGCAGCTTGGGTAGGGAATCAAGAGCTTTCTTT; cdr3_aa: CASSLGRESRAFF
j_call: TRBJ1-2; d_call: -; v_call: TRBV2; clone_size: -; cdr3_nt: TGTGCCAGCAGTGAGCCGGTGCCTCTGGAAGGCTACACCTTC; cdr3_aa: CASSEPVPLEGYTF
j_call: TRBJ2-1; d_call: -; v_call: TRBV2; clone_size: -; cdr3_nt: TGTGCCAGCAGTCAACTCCGGGAAGGGAACGGGCAGTTCTTC; cdr3_aa: CASSQLREGNGQFF
j_call: TRBJ1-2; d_call: -; v_call: TRBV28; clone_size: -; cdr3_nt: TGTGCCAGCAGTAGCAACAGGGAGAGGAGCACCTTC; cdr3_aa: CASSSNRERSTF
j_call: TRBJ1-4; d_call: -; v_call: TRBV4-3; clone_size: few; cdr3_nt: TGCGCCAGCAGCCCCGGCGGCTTTGGGGAAAAACTGTTTTTT; cdr3_aa: CASSPGGFGEKLFF
j_call: TRBJ1-1; d_call: -; v_call: TRBV25-1; clone_size: -; cdr3_nt: TGTGCCAGCAGTGAATTGGTCAATGAAGCTTTCTTT; cdr3_aa: CASSELVNEAFF
j_call: TRBJ2-5; d_call: -; v_call: TRBV15; clone_size: -; cdr3_nt: TGTGCCACCAGCCCCCGACAGCAACAAGAGACCCAGTACTTC; cdr3_aa: CATSPRQQQETQYF
j_call: TRBJ2-7; d_call: -; v_call: TRBV27; clone_size: once; cdr3_nt: TGTGCCAGCAGTCCCCCCTCCGACGAGCAGTACTTC; cdr3_aa: CASSPPSDEQYF
j_call: TRBJ2-7; d_call: TRBD1; v_call: TRBV7-8; clone_size: once; cdr3_nt: TGTGCCAGCCGGCCGGGACAGGGAGTCCGCTTGGGAGACGAGCAGTACTTC; cdr3_aa: CASRPGQGVRLGDEQYF
j_call: TRBJ2-2; d_call: TRBD2; v_call: TRBV5-1; clone_size: -; cdr3_nt: TGCGCCAGCAGCCCGACTAGCTACACCGGGGAGCTGTTTTTT; cdr3_aa: CASSPTSYTGELFF
j_call: TRBJ1-1; d_call: -; v_call: TRBV7-2; clone_size: -; cdr3_nt: TGTGCCAGCAGCTGGAACACTGAAGCTTTCTTT; cdr3_aa: CASSWNTEAFF
j_call: TRBJ2-1; d_call: -; v_call: TRBV19; clone_size: -; cdr3_nt: TGTGCCAGTAGTATGGGCAGGGGAACCAATGAGCAGTTCTTC; cdr3_aa: CASSMGRGTNEQFF
j_call: TRBJ1-1; d_call: -; v_call: TRBV14; clone_size: once; cdr3_nt: TGTGCCAGCAGCCAAGTGGCGGCCCGCACTGAAGCTTTCTTT; cdr3_aa: CASSQVAARTEAFF
j_call: TRBJ1-2; d_call: TRBD1; v_call: TRBV4-3; clone_size: -; cdr3_nt: TGCGCCAGCAGCCAAGCGCCCCCCCGGACAGGGGTTAACTATGGCTACACCTTC; cdr3_aa: CASSQAPPRTGVNYGYTF
j_call: TRBJ1-1; d_call: -; v_call: TRBV5-6; clone_size: -; cdr3_nt: TGTGCCAGCAGCTTGTTATCCAGGGATGGGACTGAAGCTTTCTTT; cdr3_aa: CASSLLSRDGTEAFF
j_call: TRBJ1-5; d_call: -; v_call: TRBV19; clone_size: -; cdr3_nt: TGTGCCAGTAGCCCGGCAACAGGGAATGGCAATCAGCCCCAGCATTTT; cdr3_aa: CASSPATGNGNQPQHF
j_call: TRBJ1-1; d_call: -; v_call: TRBV14; clone_size: -; cdr3_nt: TGTGCCAGCAGCCGCCCCCGCGGAATGAACACTGAAGCTTTCTTT; cdr3_aa: CASSRPRGMNTEAFF
j_call: TRBJ2-2; d_call: -; v_call: TRBV25-1; clone_size: -; cdr3_nt: TGTGCCAGCAGTGCGACACAGAACACCGGGGAGCTGTTTTTT; cdr3_aa: CASSATQNTGELFF
j_call: TRBJ2-2; d_call: TRBD1; v_call: TRBV7-6; clone_size: -; cdr3_nt: TGTGCCAGCAGCTCCGGGCAGGGGGAATCCGGGGAGCTGTTTTTT; cdr3_aa: CASSSGQGESGELFF
j_call: TRBJ2-1; d_call: -; v_call: TRBV9; clone_size: -; cdr3_nt: TGTGCCAGCAACCTCCACAGTAGCGATGAGCAGTTCTTC; cdr3_aa: CASNLHSSDEQFF
j_call: TRBJ2-1; d_call: TRBD2; v_call: TRBV6-2/TRBV6-3; clone_size: -; cdr3_nt: TGTGCCAGCAGTTACCGCGTGACGGTACTAGCGGGGGGGCCGAGGAATGAGCAGTTCTTC; cdr3_aa: CASSYRVTVLAGGPRNEQFF
j_call: TRBJ2-3; d_call: -; v_call: TRBV9; clone_size: -; cdr3_nt: TGTGCCAGCAGAACCGGGCCCGGCACAGATACGCAGTATTTT; cdr3_aa: CASRTGPGTDTQYF
j_call: TRBJ2-1; d_call: -; v_call: TRBV11-3; clone_size: -; cdr3_nt: TGTGCCAGCAGCTTAGCCTCAGGGACCTACAATGAGCAGTTCTTC; cdr3_aa: CASSLASGTYNEQFF
j_call: TRBJ1-1; d_call: TRBD1; v_call: TRBV7-3; clone_size: few; cdr3_nt: TGTGCCAGCAGCCATGGGACAGGGGGTGAAGCTTTCTTT; cdr3_aa: CASSHGTGGEAFF
j_call: TRBJ2-2; d_call: TRBD1; v_call: TRBV6-5; clone_size: -; cdr3_nt: TGTGCCAGCAGCGACGGGACAGGGGGCGGCGGGGAGCTGTTTTTT; cdr3_aa: CASSDGTGGGGELFF
j_call: TRBJ1-2; d_call: -; v_call: TRBV5-1; clone_size: few; cdr3_nt: TGCGCCAGCAGCTTGACAGGGTCGAGCGGCTACACCTTC; cdr3_aa: CASSLTGSSGYTF
j_call: TRBJ1-1; d_call: -; v_call: TRBV18; clone_size: -; cdr3_nt: TGTGCCAGCTCACCTCTTCGGACGGACCTGAACACTGAAGCTTTCTTT; cdr3_aa: CASSPLRTDLNTEAFF
j_call: TRBJ2-1; d_call: -; v_call: TRBV12-5; clone_size: -; cdr3_nt: TGTGCTAGTGGTTTGGGGCTAGCGCCCACGGATGAGCAGTTCTTC; cdr3_aa: CASGLGLAPTDEQFF
j_call: TRBJ2-5; d_call: -; v_call: TRBV19; clone_size: -; cdr3_nt: TGTGCCAGTAGTATCCACCCTAGAGGGGAAGAGACCCAGTACTTC; cdr3_aa: CASSIHPRGEETQYF
j_call: TRBJ1-2; d_call: -; v_call: TRBV11-3; clone_size: -; cdr3_nt: TGTGCCAGCAGCCCAGGCGAGGGAGGGCCTAAGGGCTACACCTTC; cdr3_aa: CASSPGEGGPKGYTF
j_call: TRBJ2-2; d_call: -; v_call: TRBV12-5; clone_size: -; cdr3_nt: TGTGCTAGTGGCACCGGGTTCGCGAACACCGGGGAGCTGTTTTTT; cdr3_aa: CASGTGFANTGELFF
j_call: TRBJ2-1; d_call: TRBD2; v_call: TRBV4-2; clone_size: -; cdr3_nt: TGTGCCAGCAGCCATGGGACTAGCGCAAATGAGCAGTTCTTC; cdr3_aa: CASSHGTSANEQFF
j_call: TRBJ1-1; d_call: -; v_call: TRBV5-1; clone_size: -; cdr3_nt: TGCGCCAGCAGCTTGGTGGAGGGTACTGAAGCTTTCTTT; cdr3_aa: CASSLVEGTEAFF
j_call: TRBJ2-3; d_call: -; v_call: TRBV10-3; clone_size: -; cdr3_nt: TGTGCCTTGGGGCAGGGCGGCACAGATACGCAGTATTTT; cdr3_aa: CALGQGGTDTQYF
j_call: TRBJ1-6; d_call: -; v_call: TRBV4-2; clone_size: -; cdr3_nt: TGTGCCAGCAGCCCGGTCCGTAATTCACCCCTCCACTTT; cdr3_aa: CASSPVRNSPLHF
j_call: TRBJ1-5; d_call: -; v_call: TRBV14; clone_size: few; cdr3_nt: TGTGCCAGCAGCCAAACAGGGAATCAGCCCCAGCATTTT; cdr3_aa: CASSQTGNQPQHF
j_call: TRBJ1-6; d_call: -; v_call: TRBV6-6; clone_size: once; cdr3_nt: TGTGCCAGCAGTTACCCGGGATCCCCTGGGGATTCACCCCTCCACTTT; cdr3_aa: CASSYPGSPGDSPLHF
j_call: TRBJ2-5; d_call: TRBD2; v_call: TRBV18; clone_size: -; cdr3_nt: TGTGCCAGCTCACCTCGGACTAGCGGGGCGATGAAAGAGACCCAGTACTTC; cdr3_aa: CASSPRTSGAMKETQYF
j_call: TRBJ2-5; d_call: -; v_call: TRBV7-3; clone_size: -; cdr3_nt: TGTGCCAGCAGCCCCCGGACCGGTCAGTACTTC; cdr3_aa: CASSPRTGQYF
j_call: TRBJ1-5; d_call: -; v_call: TRBV6-5; clone_size: -; cdr3_nt: TGTGCCAGCAGTTACGGGGTGGATCAGCCCCAGCATTTT; cdr3_aa: CASSYGVDQPQHF
j_call: TRBJ2-3; d_call: TRBD2; v_call: TRBV29-1; clone_size: -; cdr3_nt: TGCAGCGATCAAGCGGGGGGGGCCCACACAGATACGCAGTATTTT; cdr3_aa: CSDQAGGAHTDTQYF